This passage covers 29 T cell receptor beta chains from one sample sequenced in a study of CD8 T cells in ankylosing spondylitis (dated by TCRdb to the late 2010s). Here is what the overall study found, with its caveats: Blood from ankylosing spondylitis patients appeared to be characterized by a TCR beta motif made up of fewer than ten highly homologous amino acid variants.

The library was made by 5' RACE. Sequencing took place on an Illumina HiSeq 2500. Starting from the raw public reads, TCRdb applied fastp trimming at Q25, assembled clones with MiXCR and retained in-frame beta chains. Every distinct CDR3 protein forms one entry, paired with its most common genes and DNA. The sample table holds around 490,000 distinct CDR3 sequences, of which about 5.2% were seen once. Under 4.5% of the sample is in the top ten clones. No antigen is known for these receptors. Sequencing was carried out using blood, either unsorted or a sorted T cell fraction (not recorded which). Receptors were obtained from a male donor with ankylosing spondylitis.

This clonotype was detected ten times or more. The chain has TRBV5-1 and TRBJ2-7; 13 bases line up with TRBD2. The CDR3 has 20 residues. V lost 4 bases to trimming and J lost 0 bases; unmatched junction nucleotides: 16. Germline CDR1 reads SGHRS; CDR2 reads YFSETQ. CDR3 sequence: CASSPLRTSGRQRSSYEQYF. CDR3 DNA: TGCGCCAGCAGCCCCCTACGGACTAGCGGGAGACAAAGGAGCTCCTACGAGCAGTACTTC.

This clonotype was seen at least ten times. The CDR3 nucleotides read TGCGCCAGCAGCATGACAGTCCGAGGCGGTGGGGAGACCCAGTACTTC. Amino acids: CASSMTVRGGGETQYF. The chain recombines TRBV5-1 with TRBJ2-5, with a tentative D call TRBD1 (5 bases). Per germline, CDR1 SGHRS and CDR2 YFSETQ. The CDR3 covers 16 residues. V was shortened by 4 bases and J by 5 bases, with 21 bases between the two germline ends.

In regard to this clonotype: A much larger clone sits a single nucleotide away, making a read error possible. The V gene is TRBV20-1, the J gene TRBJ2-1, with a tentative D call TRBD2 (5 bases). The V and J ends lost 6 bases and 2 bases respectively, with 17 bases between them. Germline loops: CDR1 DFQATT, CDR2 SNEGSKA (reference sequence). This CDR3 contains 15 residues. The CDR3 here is CSAQRARGAYNEQFF. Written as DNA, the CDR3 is TGCAGTGCGCAGAGAGCCCGGGGAGCCTACAATGAGCAGTTCTTC.

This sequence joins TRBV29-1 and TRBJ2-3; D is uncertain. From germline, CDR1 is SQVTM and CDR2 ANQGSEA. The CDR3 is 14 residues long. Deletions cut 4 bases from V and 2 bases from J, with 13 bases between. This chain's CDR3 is CSVGAVADTDTQYF. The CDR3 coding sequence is TGCAGCGTTGGCGCGGTAGCAGACACAGATACGCAGTATTTT.

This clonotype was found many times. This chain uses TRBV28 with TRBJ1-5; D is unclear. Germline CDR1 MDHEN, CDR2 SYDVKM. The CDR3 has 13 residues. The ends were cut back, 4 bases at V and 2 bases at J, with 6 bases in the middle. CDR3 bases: TGTGCCAGCAGTTCCTCGGGCAATCAGCCCCAGCATTTT. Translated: CASSSSGNQPQHF.

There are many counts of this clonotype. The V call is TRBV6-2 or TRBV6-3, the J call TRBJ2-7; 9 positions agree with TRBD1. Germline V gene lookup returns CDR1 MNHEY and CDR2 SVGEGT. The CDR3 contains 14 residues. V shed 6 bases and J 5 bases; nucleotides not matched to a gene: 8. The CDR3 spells CASRLQGASDEQYF. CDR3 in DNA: TGTGCCAGCAGACTACAGGGGGCTAGTGACGAGCAGTACTTC.

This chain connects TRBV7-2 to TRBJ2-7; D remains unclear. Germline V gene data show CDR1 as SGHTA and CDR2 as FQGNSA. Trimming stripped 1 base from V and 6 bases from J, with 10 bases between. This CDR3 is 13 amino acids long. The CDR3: CASSLVRAGEQYF. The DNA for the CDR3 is TGTGCCAGCAGCTTAGTCAGAGCAGGCGAGCAGTACTTC.

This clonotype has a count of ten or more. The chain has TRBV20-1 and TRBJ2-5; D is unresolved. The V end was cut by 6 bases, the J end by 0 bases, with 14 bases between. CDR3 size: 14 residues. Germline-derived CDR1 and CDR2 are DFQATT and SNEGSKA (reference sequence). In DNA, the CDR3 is TGCAGTGCGGAGCGCTCTAAGTACCAAGAGACCCAGTACTTC. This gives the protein CSAERSKYQETQYF.

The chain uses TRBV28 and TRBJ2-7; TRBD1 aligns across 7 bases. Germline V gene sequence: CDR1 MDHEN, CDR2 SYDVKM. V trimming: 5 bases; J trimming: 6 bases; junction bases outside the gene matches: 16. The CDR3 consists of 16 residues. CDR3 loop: CASSPAATGSRAEQYF. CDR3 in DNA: TGTGCCAGCAGTCCCGCCGCGACAGGGAGCCGAGCCGAGCAGTACTTC.

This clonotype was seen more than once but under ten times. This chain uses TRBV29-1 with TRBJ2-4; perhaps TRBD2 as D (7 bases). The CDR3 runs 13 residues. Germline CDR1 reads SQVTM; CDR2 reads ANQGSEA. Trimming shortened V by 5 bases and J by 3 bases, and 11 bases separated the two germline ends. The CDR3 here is CSVRGGGKNIQYF. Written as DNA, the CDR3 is TGCAGCGTTCGAGGGGGGGGCAAAAACATTCAGTACTTC.

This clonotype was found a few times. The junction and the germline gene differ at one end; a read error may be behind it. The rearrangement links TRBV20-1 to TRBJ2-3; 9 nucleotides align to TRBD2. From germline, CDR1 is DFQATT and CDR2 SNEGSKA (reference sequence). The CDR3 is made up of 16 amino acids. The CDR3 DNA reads TGCTGTGCTAGTTCGGGGCTAGCGGGGAACACAGATACGCAGTATTTT. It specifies CCASSGLAGNTDTQYF.

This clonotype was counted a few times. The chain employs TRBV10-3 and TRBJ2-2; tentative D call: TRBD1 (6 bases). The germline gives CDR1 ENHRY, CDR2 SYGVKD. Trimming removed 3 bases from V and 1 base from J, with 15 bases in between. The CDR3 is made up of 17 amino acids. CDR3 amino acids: CAISEPARGKNTGELFF. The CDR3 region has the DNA TGTGCCATCAGTGAACCCGCCAGGGGCAAGAACACCGGGGAGCTGTTTTTT.

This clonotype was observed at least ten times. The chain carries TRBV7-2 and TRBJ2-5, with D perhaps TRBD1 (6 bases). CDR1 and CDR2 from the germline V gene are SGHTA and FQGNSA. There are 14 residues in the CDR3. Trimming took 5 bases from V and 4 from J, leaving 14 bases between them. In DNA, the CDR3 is TGTGCCAGCAGCAAACAGGGTGCGGGAGAGACCCAGTACTTC. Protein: CASSKQGAGETQYF.

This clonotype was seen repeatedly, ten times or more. CDR3 sequence (DNA): TGTGCCAGCAGTCGAGGACAGGGCTATGGCTACACCTTC. It encodes CASSRGQGYGYTF. The chain links TRBV3-1 to TRBJ1-2; 8 bases match TRBD1. Germline V CDR1 and CDR2: LGHDT, YNNKEL (reference sequence). With V trimmed by 6 bases and J by 4 bases, 4 bases remained unmatched. The CDR3 runs 13 residues.

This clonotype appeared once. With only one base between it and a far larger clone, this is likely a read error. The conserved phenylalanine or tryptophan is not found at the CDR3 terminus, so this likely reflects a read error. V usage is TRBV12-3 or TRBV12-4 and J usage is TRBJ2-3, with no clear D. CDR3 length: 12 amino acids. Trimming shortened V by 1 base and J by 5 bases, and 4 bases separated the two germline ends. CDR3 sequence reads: CASSLVRDTQYL. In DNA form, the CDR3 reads TGTGCCAGCAGTTTAGTGAGAGATACGCAGTATCTT.

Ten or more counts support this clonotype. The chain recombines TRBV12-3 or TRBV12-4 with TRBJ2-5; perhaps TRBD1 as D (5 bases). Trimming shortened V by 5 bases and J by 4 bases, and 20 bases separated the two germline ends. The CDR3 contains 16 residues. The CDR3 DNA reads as TGTGCCAGCAGTCACAGCCTCAGGGCGAGCCTAGAGACCCAGTACTTC. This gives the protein CASSHSLRASLETQYF.

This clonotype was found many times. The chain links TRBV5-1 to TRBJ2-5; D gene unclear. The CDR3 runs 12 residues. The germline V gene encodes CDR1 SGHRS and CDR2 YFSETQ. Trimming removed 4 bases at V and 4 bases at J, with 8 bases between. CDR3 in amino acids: CASSPVRETQYF. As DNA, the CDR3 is TGCGCCAGCAGCCCGGTAAGAGAGACCCAGTACTTC.

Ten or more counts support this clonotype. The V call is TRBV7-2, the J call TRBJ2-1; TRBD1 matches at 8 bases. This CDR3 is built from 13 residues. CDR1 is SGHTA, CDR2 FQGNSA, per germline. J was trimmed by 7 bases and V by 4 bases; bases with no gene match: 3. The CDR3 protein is CASSSGGLNEQFF. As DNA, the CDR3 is TGTGCCAGCAGCTCAGGGGGCCTAAATGAGCAGTTCTTC.

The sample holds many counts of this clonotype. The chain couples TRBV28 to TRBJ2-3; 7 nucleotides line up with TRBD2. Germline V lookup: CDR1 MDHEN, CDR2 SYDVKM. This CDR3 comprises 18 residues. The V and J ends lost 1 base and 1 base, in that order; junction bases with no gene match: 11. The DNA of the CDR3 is TGTGCCAGCAGTTTATTCGTTGGGAGGGCAGATCGCACAGATACGCAGTATTTT. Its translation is CASSLFVGRADRTDTQYF. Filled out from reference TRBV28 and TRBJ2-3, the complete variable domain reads DVKVTQSSRYLVKRTGEKVFLECVQDMDHENMFWYRQDPGLGLRLIYFSYDVKMKEKGDIPEGYSVSREKKERFSLILESASTNQTSMYLCASSLFVGRADRTDTQYFGPGTRLTVL.

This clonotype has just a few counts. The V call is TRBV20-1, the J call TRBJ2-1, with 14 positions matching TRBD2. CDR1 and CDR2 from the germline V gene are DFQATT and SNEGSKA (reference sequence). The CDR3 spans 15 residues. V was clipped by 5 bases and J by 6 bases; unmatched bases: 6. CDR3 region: CSASGGTSGSNEQFF. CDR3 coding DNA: TGCAGTGCTTCGGGGGGGACTAGCGGGAGCAATGAGCAGTTCTTC.

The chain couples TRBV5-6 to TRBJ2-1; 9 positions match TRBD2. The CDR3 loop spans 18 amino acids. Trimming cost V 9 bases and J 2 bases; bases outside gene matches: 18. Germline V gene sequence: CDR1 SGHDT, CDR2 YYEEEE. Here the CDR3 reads CAMSPGLACGPTYNEQFF. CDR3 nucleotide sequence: TGTGCCATGAGCCCCGGACTAGCGTGCGGCCCTACCTACAATGAGCAGTTCTTC.

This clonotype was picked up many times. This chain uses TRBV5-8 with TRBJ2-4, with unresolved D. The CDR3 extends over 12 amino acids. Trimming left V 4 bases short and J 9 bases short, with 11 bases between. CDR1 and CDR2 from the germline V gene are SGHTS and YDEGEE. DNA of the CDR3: TGTGCCAGCAGCCCGGGTCATGGCATTCAGTACTTC. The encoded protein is CASSPGHGIQYF.

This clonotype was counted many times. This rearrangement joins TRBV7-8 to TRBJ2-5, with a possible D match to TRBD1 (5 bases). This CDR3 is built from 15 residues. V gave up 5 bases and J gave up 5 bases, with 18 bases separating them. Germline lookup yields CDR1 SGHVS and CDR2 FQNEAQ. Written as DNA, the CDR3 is TGTGCCAGCAGCCCTAGAAGCAGGGCTCGGGAGACCCAGTACTTC. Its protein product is CASSPRSRARETQYF.

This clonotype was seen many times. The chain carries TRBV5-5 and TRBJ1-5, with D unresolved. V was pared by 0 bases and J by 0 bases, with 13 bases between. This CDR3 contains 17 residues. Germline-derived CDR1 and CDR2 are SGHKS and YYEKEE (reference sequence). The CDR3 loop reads CASSLGASLYSNQPQHF. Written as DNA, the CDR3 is TGTGCCAGCAGCTTGGGGGCTTCCCTTTATAGCAATCAGCCCCAGCATTTT. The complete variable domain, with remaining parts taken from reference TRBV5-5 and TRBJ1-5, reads DAGVTQSPTHLIKTRGQQVTLRCSPISGHKSVSWYQQVLGQGPQFIFQYYEKEERGRGNFPDRFSARQFPNYSSELNVNALLLGDSALYLCASSLGASLYSNQPQHFGDGTRLSIL.

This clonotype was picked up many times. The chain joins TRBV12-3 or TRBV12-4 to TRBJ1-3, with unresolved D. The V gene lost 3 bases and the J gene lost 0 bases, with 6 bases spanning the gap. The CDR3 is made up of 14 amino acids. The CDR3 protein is CASSLSVSGNTIYF. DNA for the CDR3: TGTGCCAGCAGTTTGTCAGTCTCTGGAAACACCATATATTTT.

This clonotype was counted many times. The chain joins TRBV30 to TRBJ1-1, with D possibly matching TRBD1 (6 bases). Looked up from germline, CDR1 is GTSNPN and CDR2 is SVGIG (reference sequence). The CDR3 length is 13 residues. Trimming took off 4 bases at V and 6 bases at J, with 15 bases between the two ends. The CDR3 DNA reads TGTGCCTGGACCCTAGGGGGTTCCCCTGAAGCTTTCTTT. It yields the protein CAWTLGGSPEAFF.

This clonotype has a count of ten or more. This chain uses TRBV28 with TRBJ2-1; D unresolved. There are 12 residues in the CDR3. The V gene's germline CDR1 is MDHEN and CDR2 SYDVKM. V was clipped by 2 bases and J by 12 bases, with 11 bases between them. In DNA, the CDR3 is TGTGCCAGCAGTTTACCCCCCCTAGGGCAGTTCTTC. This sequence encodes CASSLPPLGQFF.

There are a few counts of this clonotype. CDR3 nucleotide sequence: TGTGCCTGGAGTGTACTCCTGCTCTCACCCCTCCACTTT. Encoded protein: CAWSVLLLSPLHF. V usage is TRBV30 and J usage is TRBJ1-6; no reliable D call. Trimming cost V 0 bases and J 10 bases, with 10 bases left between them. Germline-derived CDR1 and CDR2 are GTSNPN and SVGIG (reference sequence). The CDR3 consists of 13 residues.

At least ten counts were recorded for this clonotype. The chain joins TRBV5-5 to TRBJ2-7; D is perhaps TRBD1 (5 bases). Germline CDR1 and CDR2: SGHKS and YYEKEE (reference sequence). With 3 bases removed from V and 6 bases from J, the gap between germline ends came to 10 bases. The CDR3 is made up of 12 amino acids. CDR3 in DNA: TGTGCCAGCAGCTCCCCAGGGCGCGAGCAGTACTTC. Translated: CASSSPGREQYF.